This note documents a single T cell receptor (beta chain) sequence. TCRdb's table, derived via immunoSEQ multiplex PCR, lists solely in-frame clones and lacks some. This sample has under 90,000 clones; roughly 92% occur once, and the top ten carry 3.5% to 4.5%. This specimen belongs to a study of T cell changes during pregnancy in multiple sclerosis. Losses at the gene ends were 4 bases for V and 1 base for J; bases not matched to a gene: 8. Per the germline V gene, CDR1 is SGHRS and CDR2 is YFSETQ. The CDR3 is 16 residues long. This chain uses TRBV5-1 with TRBJ1-1; 9 bases are a match to TRBD1. The receptor comes from a female donor in good health, enrolled as a control in a pregnancy study. The input for sequencing was peripheral blood, taken after pregnancy. In nucleotides, the CDR3 is TGCGCCAGCAGCCAACAGACAGGGGGGGCGAACACTGAAGCTTTCTTT. Translating it yields CASSQQTGGANTEAFF.